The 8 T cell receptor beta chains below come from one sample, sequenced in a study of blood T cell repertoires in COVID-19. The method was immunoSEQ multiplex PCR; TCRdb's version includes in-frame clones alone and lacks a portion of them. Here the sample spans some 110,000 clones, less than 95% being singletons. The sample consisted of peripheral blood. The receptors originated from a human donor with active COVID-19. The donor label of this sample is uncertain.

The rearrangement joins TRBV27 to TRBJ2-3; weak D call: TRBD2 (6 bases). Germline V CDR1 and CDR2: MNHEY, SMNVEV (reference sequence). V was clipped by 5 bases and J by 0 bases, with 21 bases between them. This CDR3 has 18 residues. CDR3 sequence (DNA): TGTGCCAGCAGTATCTTGGTTGGCGGGGCCACTAGCACAGATACGCAGTATTTT. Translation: CASSILVGGATSTDTQYF.

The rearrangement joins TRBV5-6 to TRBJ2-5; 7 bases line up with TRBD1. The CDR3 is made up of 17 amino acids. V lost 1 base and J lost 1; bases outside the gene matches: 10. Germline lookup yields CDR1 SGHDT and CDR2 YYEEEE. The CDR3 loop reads CASSLSTGVPSQETQYF. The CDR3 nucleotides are TGTGCCAGCAGCTTGTCTACAGGGGTTCCATCCCAAGAGACCCAGTACTTC.

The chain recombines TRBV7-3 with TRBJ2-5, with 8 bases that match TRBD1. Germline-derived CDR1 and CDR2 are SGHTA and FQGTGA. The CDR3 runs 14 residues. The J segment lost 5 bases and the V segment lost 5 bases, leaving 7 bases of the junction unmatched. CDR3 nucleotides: TGTGCCAGCAGCCCTGGGACAGGTTCGGAGACCCAGTACTTC. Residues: CASSPGTGSETQYF.

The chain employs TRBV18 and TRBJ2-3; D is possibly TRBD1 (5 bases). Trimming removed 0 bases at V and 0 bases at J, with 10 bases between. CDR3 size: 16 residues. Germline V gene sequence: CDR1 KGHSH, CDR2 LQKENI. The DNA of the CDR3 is TGTGCCAGCTCACCACCGACAGTTGGGAGCACAGATACGCAGTATTTT. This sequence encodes CASSPPTVGSTDTQYF.

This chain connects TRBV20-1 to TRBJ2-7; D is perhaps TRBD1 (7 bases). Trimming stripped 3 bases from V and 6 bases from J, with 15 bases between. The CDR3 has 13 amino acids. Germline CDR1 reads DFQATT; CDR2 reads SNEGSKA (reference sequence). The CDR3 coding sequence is TGCAGTGCTAGTGCGGGACAGCAGGTCGAGCAGTACTTC. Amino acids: CSASAGQQVEQYF.

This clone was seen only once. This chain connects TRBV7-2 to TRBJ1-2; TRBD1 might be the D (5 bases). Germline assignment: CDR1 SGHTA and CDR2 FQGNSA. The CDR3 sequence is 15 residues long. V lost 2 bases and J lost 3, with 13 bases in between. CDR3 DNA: TGTGCCAGCAGCTTAAACGGGGGTAAATACTATGGCTACACCTTC. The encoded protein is CASSLNGGKYYGYTF.

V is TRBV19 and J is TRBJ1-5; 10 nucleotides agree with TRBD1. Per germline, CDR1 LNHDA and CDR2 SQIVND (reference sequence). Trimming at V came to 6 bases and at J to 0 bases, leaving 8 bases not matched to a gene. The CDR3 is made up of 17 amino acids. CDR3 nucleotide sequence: TGTGCCAGTAGCCCGGACAGGGGGGCTTATAGCAATCAGCCCCAGCATTTT. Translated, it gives CASSPDRGAYSNQPQHF.

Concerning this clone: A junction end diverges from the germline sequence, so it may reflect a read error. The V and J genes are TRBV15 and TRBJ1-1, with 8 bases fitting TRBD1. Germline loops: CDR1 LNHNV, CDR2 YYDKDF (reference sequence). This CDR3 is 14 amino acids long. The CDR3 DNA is TGTGCCACCAGCAGAGGACAGGGGAACATTGAAGCTTTCTTT. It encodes CATSRGQGNIEAFF.